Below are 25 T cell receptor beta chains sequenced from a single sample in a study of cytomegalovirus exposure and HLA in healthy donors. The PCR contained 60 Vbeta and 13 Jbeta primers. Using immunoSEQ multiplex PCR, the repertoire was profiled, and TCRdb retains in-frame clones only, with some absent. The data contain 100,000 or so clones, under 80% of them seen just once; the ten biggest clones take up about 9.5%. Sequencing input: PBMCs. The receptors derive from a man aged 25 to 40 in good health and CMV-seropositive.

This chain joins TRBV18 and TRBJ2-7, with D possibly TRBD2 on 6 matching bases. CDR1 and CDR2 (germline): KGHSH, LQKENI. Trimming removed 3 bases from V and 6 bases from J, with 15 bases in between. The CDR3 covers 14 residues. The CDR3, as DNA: TGTGCCAGCTCACCTGCGGGGTTAGTATCCGAGCAGTACTTC. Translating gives CASSPAGLVSEQYF. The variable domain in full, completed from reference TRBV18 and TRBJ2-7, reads NAGVMQNPRHLVRRRGQEARLRCSPMKGHSHVYWYRQLPEEGLKFMVYLQKENIIDESGMPKERFSAEFPKEGPSILRIQQVVRGDSAAYFCASSPAGLVSEQYFGPGTRLTVT.

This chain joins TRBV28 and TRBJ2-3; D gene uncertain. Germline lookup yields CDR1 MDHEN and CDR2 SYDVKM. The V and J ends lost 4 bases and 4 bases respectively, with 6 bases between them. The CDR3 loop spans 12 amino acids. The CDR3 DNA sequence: TGTGCCAGCAGTTCGGTCTCAGATACGCAGTATTTT. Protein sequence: CASSSVSDTQYF.

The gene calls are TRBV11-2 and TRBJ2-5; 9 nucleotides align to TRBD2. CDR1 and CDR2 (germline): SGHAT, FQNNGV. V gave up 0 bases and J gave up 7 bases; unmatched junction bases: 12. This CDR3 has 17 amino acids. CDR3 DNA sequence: TGTGCCAGCAGCTTAGAGAGTAGCGGGGGCCGTTCAGGGACCCAGTACTTC. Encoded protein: CASSLESSGGRSGTQYF.

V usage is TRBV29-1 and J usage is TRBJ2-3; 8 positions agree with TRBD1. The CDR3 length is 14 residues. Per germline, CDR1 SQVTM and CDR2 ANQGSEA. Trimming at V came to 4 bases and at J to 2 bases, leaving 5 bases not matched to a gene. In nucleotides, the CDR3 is TGCAGCGTTGGCCGACAGGGGCCCACAGATACGCAGTATTTT. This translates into CSVGRQGPTDTQYF.

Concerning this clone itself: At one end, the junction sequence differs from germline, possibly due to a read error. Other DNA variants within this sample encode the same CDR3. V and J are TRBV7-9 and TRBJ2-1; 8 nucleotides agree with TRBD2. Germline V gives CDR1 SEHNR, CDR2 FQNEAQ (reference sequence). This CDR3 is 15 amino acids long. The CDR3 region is CASSTGGSSYNEQFF. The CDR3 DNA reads TGCGCCAGCAGTACGGGAGGGTCGTCCTACAATGAGCAGTTCTTC.

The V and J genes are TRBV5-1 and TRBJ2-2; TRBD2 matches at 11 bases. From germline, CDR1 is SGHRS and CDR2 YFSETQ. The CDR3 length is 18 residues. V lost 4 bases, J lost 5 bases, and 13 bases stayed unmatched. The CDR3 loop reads CASSPVAGLAVHTGELFF. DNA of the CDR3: TGCGCCAGCAGCCCAGTAGCGGGACTAGCGGTACATACCGGGGAGCTGTTTTTT. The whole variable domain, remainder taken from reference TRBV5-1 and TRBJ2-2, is KAGVTQTPRYLIKTRGQQVTLSCSPISGHRSVSWYQQTPGQGLQFLFEYFSETQRNKGNFPGRFSGRQFSNSRSEMNVSTLELGDSALYLCASSPVAGLAVHTGELFFGEGSRLTVL.

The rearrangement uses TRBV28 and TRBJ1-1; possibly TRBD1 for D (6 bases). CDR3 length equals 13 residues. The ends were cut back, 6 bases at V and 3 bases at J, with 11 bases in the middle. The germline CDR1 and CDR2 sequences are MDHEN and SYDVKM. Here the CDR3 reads CASSPGQHTEAFF. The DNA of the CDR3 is TGTGCCAGCAGCCCCGGACAGCACACTGAAGCTTTCTTT.

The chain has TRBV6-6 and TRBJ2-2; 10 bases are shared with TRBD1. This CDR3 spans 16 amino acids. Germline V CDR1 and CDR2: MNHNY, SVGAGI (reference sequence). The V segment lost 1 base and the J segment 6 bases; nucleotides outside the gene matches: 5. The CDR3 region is CASSYFYGQGAGELFF. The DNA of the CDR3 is TGTGCCAGCAGTTACTTTTACGGACAGGGGGCCGGGGAGCTGTTTTTT.

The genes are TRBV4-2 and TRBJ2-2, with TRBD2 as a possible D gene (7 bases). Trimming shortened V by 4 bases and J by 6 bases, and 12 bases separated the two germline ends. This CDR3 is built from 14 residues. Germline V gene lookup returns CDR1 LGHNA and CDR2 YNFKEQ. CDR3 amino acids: CASSPREGAGELFF. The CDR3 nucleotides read TGTGCCAGCAGCCCCAGGGAGGGGGCCGGGGAGCTGTTTTTT.

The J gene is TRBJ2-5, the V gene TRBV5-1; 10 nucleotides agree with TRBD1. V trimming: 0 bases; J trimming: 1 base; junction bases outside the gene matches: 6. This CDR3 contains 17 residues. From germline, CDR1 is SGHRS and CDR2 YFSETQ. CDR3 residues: CASSLAPGQGPQETQYF. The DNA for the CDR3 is TGCGCCAGCAGCTTGGCCCCGGGACAGGGGCCCCAAGAGACCCAGTACTTC. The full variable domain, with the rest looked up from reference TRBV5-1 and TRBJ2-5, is KAGVTQTPRYLIKTRGQQVTLSCSPISGHRSVSWYQQTPGQGLQFLFEYFSETQRNKGNFPGRFSGRQFSNSRSEMNVSTLELGDSALYLCASSLAPGQGPQETQYFGPGTRLLVL.

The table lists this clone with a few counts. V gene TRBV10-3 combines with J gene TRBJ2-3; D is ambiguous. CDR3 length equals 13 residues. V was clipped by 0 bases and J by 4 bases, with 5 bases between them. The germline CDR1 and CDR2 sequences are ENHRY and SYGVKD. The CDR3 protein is CAISESGADTQYF. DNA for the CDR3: TGTGCCATCAGTGAGTCCGGAGCAGATACGCAGTATTTT.

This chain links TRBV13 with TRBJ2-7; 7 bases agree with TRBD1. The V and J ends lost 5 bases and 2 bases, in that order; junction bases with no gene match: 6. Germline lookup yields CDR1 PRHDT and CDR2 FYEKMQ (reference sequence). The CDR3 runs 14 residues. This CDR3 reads CASSHGTEPYEQYF. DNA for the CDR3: TGTGCCAGCAGCCACGGGACAGAACCCTACGAGCAGTACTTC.

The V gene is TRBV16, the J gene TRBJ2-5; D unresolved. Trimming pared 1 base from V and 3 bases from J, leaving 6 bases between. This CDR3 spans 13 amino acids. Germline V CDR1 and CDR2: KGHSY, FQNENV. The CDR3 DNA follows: TGTGCCAGCAGCCAATATACAGAAGAGACCCAGTACTTC. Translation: CASSQYTEETQYF.

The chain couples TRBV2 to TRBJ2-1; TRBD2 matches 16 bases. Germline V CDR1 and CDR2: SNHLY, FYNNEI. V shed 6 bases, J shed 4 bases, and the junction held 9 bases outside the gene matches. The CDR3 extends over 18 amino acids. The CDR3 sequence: CASSVPGLAGGLYNEQFF. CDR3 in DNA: TGTGCCAGCAGCGTACCGGGACTAGCGGGGGGGCTTTACAATGAGCAGTTCTTC.

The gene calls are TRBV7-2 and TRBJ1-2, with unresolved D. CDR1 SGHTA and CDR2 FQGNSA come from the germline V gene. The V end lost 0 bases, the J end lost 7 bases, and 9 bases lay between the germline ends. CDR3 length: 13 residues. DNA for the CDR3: TGTGCCAGCAGCTTAGCCCCCCCGGGTGGCTACACCTTC. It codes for CASSLAPPGGYTF.

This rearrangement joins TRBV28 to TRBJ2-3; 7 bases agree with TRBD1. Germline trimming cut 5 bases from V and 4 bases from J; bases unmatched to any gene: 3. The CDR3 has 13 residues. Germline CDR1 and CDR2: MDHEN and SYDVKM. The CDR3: CASSPGQADTQYF. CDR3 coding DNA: TGTGCCAGCAGTCCAGGACAGGCAGATACGCAGTATTTT.

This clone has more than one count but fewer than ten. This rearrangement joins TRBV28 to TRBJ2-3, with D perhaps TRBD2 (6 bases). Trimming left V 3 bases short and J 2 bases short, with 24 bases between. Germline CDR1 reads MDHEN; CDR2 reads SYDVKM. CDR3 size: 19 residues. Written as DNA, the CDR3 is TGTGCCAGCAGTTTTTGGGCTTGGACTAACTCGAGGAACACAGATACGCAGTATTTT. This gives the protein CASSFWAWTNSRNTDTQYF.

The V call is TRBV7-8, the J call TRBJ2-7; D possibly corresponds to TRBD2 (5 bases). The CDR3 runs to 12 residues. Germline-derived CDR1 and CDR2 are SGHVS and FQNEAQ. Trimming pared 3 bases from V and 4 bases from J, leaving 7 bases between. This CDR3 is CASSFGEYEQYF. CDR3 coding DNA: TGTGCCAGCAGCTTTGGGGAGTACGAGCAGTACTTC.

The CDR3 DNA sequence: TGTGCCAGCAGCTTATCAGGGGTGGCTGGAAACACCATATATTTT. It yields the protein CASSLSGVAGNTIYF. The rearrangement links TRBV7-9 to TRBJ1-3; D possibly corresponds to TRBD1 (6 bases). Germline lookup yields CDR1 SEHNR and CDR2 FQNEAQ (reference sequence). The CDR3 has 15 amino acids. V gave up 2 bases and J gave up 2 bases, with 10 bases separating them.

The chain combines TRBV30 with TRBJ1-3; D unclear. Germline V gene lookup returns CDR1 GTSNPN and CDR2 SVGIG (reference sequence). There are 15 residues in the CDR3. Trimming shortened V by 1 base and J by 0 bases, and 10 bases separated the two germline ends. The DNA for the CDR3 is TGTGCCTGGAGTGCGGGGTTTTTCTCTGGAAACACCATATATTTT. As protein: CAWSAGFFSGNTIYF.

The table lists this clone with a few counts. This CDR3 is CASSPDYLSTDTQYF. The CDR3 DNA sequence: TGTGCCAGCAGCCCGGACTACCTTAGCACAGATACGCAGTATTTT. The chain combines TRBV7-2 with TRBJ2-3, with D possibly TRBD2 on 6 matching bases. Trimming shortened V by 5 bases and J by 0 bases, and 12 bases separated the two germline ends. The CDR3 is 15 residues long. In germline, CDR1 is SGHTA, CDR2 FQGNSA.

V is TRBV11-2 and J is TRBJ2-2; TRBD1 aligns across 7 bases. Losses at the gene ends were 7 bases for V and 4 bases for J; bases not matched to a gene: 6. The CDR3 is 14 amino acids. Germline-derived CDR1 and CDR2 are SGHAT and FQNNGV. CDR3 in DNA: TGTGCCAGCACCCCGGGGACAGCCACCGGGGAGCTGTTTTTT. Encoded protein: CASTPGTATGELFF.

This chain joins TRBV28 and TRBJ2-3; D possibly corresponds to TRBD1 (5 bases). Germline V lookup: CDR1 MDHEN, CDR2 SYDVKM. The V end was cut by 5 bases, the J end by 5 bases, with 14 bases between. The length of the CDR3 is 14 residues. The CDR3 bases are TGTGCCAGCAGTCACCAGGGTACGAGAGATACGCAGTATTTT. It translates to CASSHQGTRDTQYF.

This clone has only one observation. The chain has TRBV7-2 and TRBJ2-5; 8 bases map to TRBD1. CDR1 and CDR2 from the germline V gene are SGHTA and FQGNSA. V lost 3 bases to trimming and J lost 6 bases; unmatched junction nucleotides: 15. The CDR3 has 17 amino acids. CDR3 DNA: TGTGCCAGCAGCTTCACGGGACAGGACACCTCGGGGAAGACCCAGTACTTC. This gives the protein CASSFTGQDTSGKTQYF.

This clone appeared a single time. CDR3 in DNA: TGTGCCAGCAGCCAAGCCACCGGGGAGCTGTTTTTT. Translation gives CASSQATGELFF. The gene calls are TRBV7-6 and TRBJ2-2; D remains ambiguous. V shed 5 bases and J shed 4 bases, with 5 bases lying between them. Germline lookup yields CDR1 SGHVS and CDR2 FNYEAQ. The CDR3 has 12 residues.